A single sample is the source of the 15 T cell receptor beta chains below, sequenced in a study of T cell repertoires in ileal Crohn's disease. The sample's time point: inflamed ileum from the surgical specimen. Using immunoSEQ multiplex PCR, the repertoire was profiled, and TCRdb retains in-frame clones only, with some absent. The sample lists about 18,000 clones; approximately 80% were seen once. Sequenced: ileal tissue. All receptors come from an adult with Crohn's disease.

The chain links TRBV5-1 to TRBJ1-4; D unresolved. V was trimmed by 5 bases and J by 4 bases, leaving 18 bases between them. CDR1 is SGHRS and CDR2 is YFSETQ in the germline V gene. The CDR3 sequence is 16 residues long. CDR3 sequence reads: CASRAVDGSFNEKLFF. DNA of the CDR3: TGCGCCAGCAGGGCGGTGGACGGTAGCTTTAATGAAAAACTGTTTTTT.

The V gene is TRBV11-2, the J gene TRBJ2-7; D gene unclear. The CDR3 sequence is 18 residues long. Germline V gives CDR1 SGHAT, CDR2 FQNNGV. V was clipped by 1 base and J by 1 base, with 20 bases between them. CDR3 loop: CASSLGGTVSYRSYEQYF. In nucleotides, the CDR3 is TGTGCCAGCAGCTTAGGTGGTACCGTTAGTTACCGATCCTACGAGCAGTACTTC.

The chain couples TRBV9 to TRBJ1-4; TRBD1 agrees at 8 bases. V dropped 4 bases and J dropped 0; count of bases not matched to a gene: 5. The V gene's germline CDR1 is SGDLS and CDR2 YYNGEE. The CDR3 loop spans 16 amino acids. This CDR3 reads CASSFGQGATNEKLFF. The DNA for the CDR3 is TGTGCCAGCAGCTTCGGACAGGGAGCAACTAATGAAAAACTGTTTTTT.

This chain joins TRBV4-1 and TRBJ2-1, with D uncertain. The V gene lost 0 bases and the J gene lost 0 bases, with 9 bases spanning the gap. This CDR3 has 16 residues. Germline V gene sequence: CDR1 MGHRA, CDR2 YSYEKL. For the CDR3, the DNA is TGCGCCAGCAGCCAAGATTACCAGAGCTCCTACAATGAGCAGTTCTTC. It translates to CASSQDYQSSYNEQFF.

Only a few counts were recorded for this clone. The rearrangement uses TRBV14 and TRBJ1-3, with D hard to call. The V gene lost 4 bases and the J gene lost 0 bases, with 13 bases spanning the gap. Germline V lookup: CDR1 SGHDN, CDR2 FVKESK. This CDR3 contains 16 residues. The CDR3 DNA follows: TGTGCCAGCAGCCCACTTGGACCAAGCTCTGGAAACACCATATATTTT. Its protein product is CASSPLGPSSGNTIYF.

V and J are TRBV11-2 and TRBJ2-6; a weak D match, TRBD1 (5 bases). The V gene lost 5 bases and the J gene lost 11 bases, with 16 bases spanning the gap. This CDR3 is 14 amino acids long. CDR1 is SGHAT and CDR2 is FQNNGV in the germline V gene. The CDR3 loop is CASSPTEVLHVLTF. The CDR3 nucleotides are TGTGCCAGCAGCCCGACAGAGGTCCTTCACGTCCTGACTTTC. Combining the CDR3 with reference TRBV11-2 and TRBJ2-6 gives the whole variable domain EAGVAQSPRYKIIEKRQSVAFWCNPISGHATLYWYQQILGQGPKLLIQFQNNGVVDDSQLPKDRFSAERLKGVDSTLKIQPAKLEDSAVYLCASSPTEVLHVLTFGAGSRLTVL.

This clone was seen a handful of times. V and J are TRBV9 and TRBJ1-1, with D hard to call. V was clipped by 4 bases and J by 6 bases, with 10 bases between them. Germline V gives CDR1 SGDLS, CDR2 YYNGEE. This CDR3 has 12 residues. CDR3 sequence reads: CASSPYNAEAFF. DNA of the CDR3: TGTGCCAGCAGCCCCTACAACGCTGAAGCTTTCTTT. Drawing the rest from reference TRBV9 and TRBJ1-1, the complete variable domain is DSGVTQTPKHLITATGQRVTLRCSPRSGDLSVYWYQQSLDQGLQFLIQYYNGEERAKGNILERFSAQQFPDLHSELNLSSLELGDSALYFCASSPYNAEAFFGQGTRLTVV.

V usage is TRBV18 and J usage is TRBJ2-4, with TRBD1 matching over 7 bases. The CDR3 has 15 amino acids. Germline-derived CDR1 and CDR2 are KGHSH and LQKENI. The J segment lost 6 bases and the V segment lost 2 bases, leaving 7 bases of the junction unmatched. In nucleotides, the CDR3 is TGTGCCAGCTCACCAAAGGGGACAGAAACAAACATTCAGTACTTC. Its translation: CASSPKGTETNIQYF.

The chain carries TRBV6-1 and TRBJ2-7; 7 bases match TRBD1. After removal of 6 bases from V and 2 bases from J, the junction contained 4 bases not matched to a gene. The CDR3 runs to 13 residues. Germline CDR1 and CDR2: MNHNS and SASEGT. The CDR3 bases are TGTGCCAGCAGCCGGGACAGTACCTACGAGCAGTACTTC. Protein product: CASSRDSTYEQYF.

Points on this clone: The DNA is left out, because the CDR3 cannot be placed on it with certainty; the CDR3 is given as TCRdb lists it. J is TRBJ1-2 and V is TRBV29-1; the D call TRBD1 from the table was never checked on the DNA. CDR1 is SQVTM and CDR2 is ANQGSEA in the germline V gene. Both ends counted, the CDR3 spans 14 residues. The CDR3 protein is CSVVAQGAALGSTF.

A remark on this clone: Other DNA sequences of this sample code for an identical CDR3. This chain uses TRBV27 with TRBJ2-3, with a weak D call TRBD1 (6 bases). The V end lost 3 bases, the J end lost 0 bases, and 13 bases lay between the germline ends. This CDR3 comprises 16 residues. Germline loops: CDR1 MNHEY, CDR2 SMNVEV (reference sequence). The CDR3 DNA is TGTGCCAGCAGTTTGGGGACACAAGTTAGCACAGATACGCAGTATTTT. Translation: CASSLGTQVSTDTQYF.

This chain's CDR3 is CASSFRQYNEKLFF. The CDR3 coding sequence is TGCGCCAGCAGCTTTAGACAGTATAATGAAAAACTGTTTTTT. The rearrangement joins TRBV5-1 to TRBJ1-4; the D gene is possibly TRBD1 (5 bases). Germline CDR1 reads SGHRS; CDR2 reads YFSETQ. Trimming took 2 bases from V and 4 from J, leaving 9 bases between them. This CDR3 is 14 amino acids long.

The chain carries TRBV13 and TRBJ2-5, with no clear D. From germline, CDR1 is PRHDT and CDR2 FYEKMQ (reference sequence). The CDR3 spans 14 residues. Trimming left V 3 bases short and J 5 bases short, with 13 bases between. The CDR3 bases are TGTGCCAGCAGCTTTCGTGCTGACGTGGAGACCCAGTACTTC. Amino acid sequence: CASSFRADVETQYF.

This clone was counted between two and nine times. Additional DNA sequences in this sample encode the identical CDR3. The chain recombines TRBV7-9 with TRBJ1-2; D is uncertain. The CDR3 is made up of 12 amino acids. V lost 5 bases, J lost 8 bases, and 12 bases lay in between. Germline V gene lookup returns CDR1 SEHNR and CDR2 FQNEAQ (reference sequence). The CDR3 DNA follows: TGTGCCAGCAGCACCGACTGGGGAGGCTACACCTTC. This encodes CASSTDWGGYTF.

V gene TRBV5-1 combines with J gene TRBJ2-3, with 9 bases fitting TRBD1. The J segment lost 8 bases and the V segment lost 6 bases, leaving 13 bases of the junction unmatched. The germline V gene encodes CDR1 SGHRS and CDR2 YFSETQ. The CDR3 consists of 15 residues. CDR3 residues: CASTQEGQGLGTQYF. The CDR3 DNA follows: TGCGCCAGCACCCAAGAGGGACAGGGATTAGGTACGCAGTATTTT.